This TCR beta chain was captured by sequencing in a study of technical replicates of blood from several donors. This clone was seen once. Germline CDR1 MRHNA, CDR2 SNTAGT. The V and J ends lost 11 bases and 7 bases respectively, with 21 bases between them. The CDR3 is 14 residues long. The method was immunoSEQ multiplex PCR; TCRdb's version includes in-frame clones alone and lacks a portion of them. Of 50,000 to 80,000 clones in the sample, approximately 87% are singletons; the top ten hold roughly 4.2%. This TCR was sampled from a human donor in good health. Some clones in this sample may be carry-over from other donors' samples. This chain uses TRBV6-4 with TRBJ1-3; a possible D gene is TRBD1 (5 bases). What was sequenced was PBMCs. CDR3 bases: TGTGCCGGCTCCGGGACGGGGGGTTCGAACACCATATATTTT. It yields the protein CAGSGTGGSNTIYF.